This entry concerns a single T cell receptor (beta chain). Its specificity is unknown. The protocol was immunoSEQ multiplex PCR, while the TCRdb copy is restricted to in-frame clones and leaves out a portion. Among 150,000 to 190,000 clones, approximately 90% were seen once, and the ten largest hold about 1.6%. CDR1 and CDR2 from the germline V gene are SGHDT and YYEEEE. This CDR3 spans 13 amino acids. V lost 7 bases and J lost 0, with 11 bases in between. This specimen belongs to a study of T cell responses to AZD1222 COVID-19 vaccine. Study outcomes and limitations: Reportedly, close to half of spike-specific TCRs are directed against unmutated variant regions. Spike-wide vaccine-associated CD4 TCRs dominated at 160-218 and 743-854.

V usage is TRBV5-6 and J usage is TRBJ2-7, with a possible D match to TRBD2 (5 bases). This receptor was identified in an adult who received the AZD1222 COVID-19 vaccine. Sequencing used peripheral blood, obtained 28 days after the second AZD1222 dose. CDR3 bases: TGTGCCAGCTCTAGCCCTAGCTCCTACGAGCAGTACTTC. Encoded protein: CASSSPSSYEQYF.